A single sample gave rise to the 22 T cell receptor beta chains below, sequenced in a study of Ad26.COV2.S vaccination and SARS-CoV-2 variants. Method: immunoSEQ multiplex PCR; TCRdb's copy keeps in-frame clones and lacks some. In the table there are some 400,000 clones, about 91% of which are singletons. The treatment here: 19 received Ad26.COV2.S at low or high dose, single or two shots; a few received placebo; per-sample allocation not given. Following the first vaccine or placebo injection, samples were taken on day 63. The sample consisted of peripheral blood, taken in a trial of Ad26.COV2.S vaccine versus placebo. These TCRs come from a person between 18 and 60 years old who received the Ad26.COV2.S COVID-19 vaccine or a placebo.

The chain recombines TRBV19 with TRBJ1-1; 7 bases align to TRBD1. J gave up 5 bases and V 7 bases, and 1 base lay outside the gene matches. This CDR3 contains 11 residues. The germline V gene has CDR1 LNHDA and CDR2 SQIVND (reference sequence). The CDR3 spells CASTRGTEAFF. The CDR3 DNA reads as TGTGCCAGTACCAGGGGGACTGAAGCTTTCTTT.

In nucleotides, the CDR3 is TGTGCCTGGGGTGGTTCGGACCGCTTTAGCTATGGCTACACCTTC. Translated, it gives CAWGGSDRFSYGYTF. V is TRBV30 and J is TRBJ1-2; D is ambiguous. The V gene's germline CDR1 is GTSNPN and CDR2 SVGIG (reference sequence). Trimming pared 5 bases from V and 4 bases from J, leaving 20 bases between. This CDR3 is built from 15 residues. The entire variable domain, with the rest obtained from reference TRBV30 and TRBJ1-2, is as follows: SQTIHQWPATLVQPVGSPLSLECTVEGTSNPNLYWYRQAAGRGLQLLFYSVGIGQISSEVPQNLSASRPQDRQFILSSKKLLLSDSGFYLCAWGGSDRFSYGYTFGSGTRLTVV.

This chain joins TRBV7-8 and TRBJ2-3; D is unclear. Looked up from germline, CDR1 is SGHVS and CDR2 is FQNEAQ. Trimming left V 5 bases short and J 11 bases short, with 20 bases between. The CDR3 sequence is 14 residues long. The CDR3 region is CASSLASKTDLQYF. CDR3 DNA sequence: TGTGCCAGCAGCCTGGCTAGTAAAACGGATCTGCAGTATTTT.

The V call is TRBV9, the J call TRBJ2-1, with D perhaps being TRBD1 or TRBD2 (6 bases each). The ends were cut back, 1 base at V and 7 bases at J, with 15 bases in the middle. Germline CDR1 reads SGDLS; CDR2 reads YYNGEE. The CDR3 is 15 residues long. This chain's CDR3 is CASSVIGGARNEQFF. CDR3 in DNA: TGTGCCAGCAGCGTAATCGGGGGCGCTAGGAATGAGCAGTTCTTC.

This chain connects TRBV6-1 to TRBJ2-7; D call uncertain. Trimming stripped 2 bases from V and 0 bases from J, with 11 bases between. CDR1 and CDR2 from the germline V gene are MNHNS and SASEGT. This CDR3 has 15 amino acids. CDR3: CASSELDGLSYEQYF. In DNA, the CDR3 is TGTGCCAGCAGTGAACTCGACGGTCTCTCCTACGAGCAGTACTTC.

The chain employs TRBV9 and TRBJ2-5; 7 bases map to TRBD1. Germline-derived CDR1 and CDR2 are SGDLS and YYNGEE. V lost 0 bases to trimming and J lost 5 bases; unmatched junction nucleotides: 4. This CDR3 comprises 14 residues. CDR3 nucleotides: TGTGCCAGCAGCGTAGGACAGGGTATGGAGACCCAGTACTTC. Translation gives CASSVGQGMETQYF. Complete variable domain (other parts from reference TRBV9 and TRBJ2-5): DSGVTQTPKHLITATGQRVTLRCSPRSGDLSVYWYQQSLDQGLQFLIQYYNGEERAKGNILERFSAQQFPDLHSELNLSSLELGDSALYFCASSVGQGMETQYFGPGTRLLVL.

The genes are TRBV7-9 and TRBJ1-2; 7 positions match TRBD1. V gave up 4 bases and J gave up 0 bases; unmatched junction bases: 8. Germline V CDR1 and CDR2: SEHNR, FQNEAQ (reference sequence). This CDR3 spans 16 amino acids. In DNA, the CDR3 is TGTGCCAGCAGCTGGATAGGGGACAGAGCTAACTATGGCTACACCTTC. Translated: CASSWIGDRANYGYTF.

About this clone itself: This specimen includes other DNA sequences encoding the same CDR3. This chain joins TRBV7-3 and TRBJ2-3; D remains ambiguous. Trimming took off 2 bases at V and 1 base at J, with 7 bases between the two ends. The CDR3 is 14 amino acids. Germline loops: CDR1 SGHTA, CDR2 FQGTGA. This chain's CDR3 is CASSLGVGTDTQYF. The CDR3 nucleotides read TGTGCCAGCAGCTTAGGGGTAGGCACAGATACGCAGTATTTT.

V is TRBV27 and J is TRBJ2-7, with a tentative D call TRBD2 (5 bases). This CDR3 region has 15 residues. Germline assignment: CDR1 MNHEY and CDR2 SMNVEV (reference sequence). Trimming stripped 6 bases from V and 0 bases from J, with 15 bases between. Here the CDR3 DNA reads TGTGCCAGCAGAACTAGGGCGGACCCCTCCTACGAGCAGTACTTC. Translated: CASRTRADPSYEQYF.

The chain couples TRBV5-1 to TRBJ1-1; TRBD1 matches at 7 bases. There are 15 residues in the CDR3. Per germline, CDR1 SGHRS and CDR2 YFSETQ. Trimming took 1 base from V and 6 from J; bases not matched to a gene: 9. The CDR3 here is CASSLSIRGGSEAFF. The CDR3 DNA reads TGCGCCAGCAGCTTGTCTATCAGGGGGGGATCTGAAGCTTTCTTT.

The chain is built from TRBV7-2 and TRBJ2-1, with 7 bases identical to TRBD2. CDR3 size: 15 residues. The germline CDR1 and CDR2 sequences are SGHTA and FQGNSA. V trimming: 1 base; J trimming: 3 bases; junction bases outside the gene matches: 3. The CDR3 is CASSLGAGLYNEQFF. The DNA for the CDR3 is TGTGCCAGCAGCTTAGGAGCGGGACTCTACAATGAGCAGTTCTTC.

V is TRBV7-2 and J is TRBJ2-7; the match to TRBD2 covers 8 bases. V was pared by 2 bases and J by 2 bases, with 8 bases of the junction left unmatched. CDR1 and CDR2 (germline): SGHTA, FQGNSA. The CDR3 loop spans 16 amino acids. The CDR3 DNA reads TGTGCCAGCAGCTTATCGGGCAGCGGGAGCACCTACGAGCAGTACTTC. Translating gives CASSLSGSGSTYEQYF.

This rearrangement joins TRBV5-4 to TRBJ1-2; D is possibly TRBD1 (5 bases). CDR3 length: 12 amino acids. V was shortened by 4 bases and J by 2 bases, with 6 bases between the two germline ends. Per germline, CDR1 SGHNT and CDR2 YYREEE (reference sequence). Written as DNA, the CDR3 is TGTGCCAGCAGCGGGGACAACTATGGCTACACCTTC. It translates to CASSGDNYGYTF.

The CDR3 loop reads CASSFQGAAGNYGYTF. The CDR3 DNA sequence: TGTGCCAGCAGTTTTCAGGGGGCAGCGGGTAACTATGGCTACACCTTC. The V gene is TRBV6-5, the J gene TRBJ1-2; 8 positions agree with TRBD1. Germline V gene sequence: CDR1 MNHEY, CDR2 SVGAGI. The CDR3 has 16 amino acids. Trimming at V came to 4 bases and at J to 1 base, leaving 8 bases not matched to a gene.

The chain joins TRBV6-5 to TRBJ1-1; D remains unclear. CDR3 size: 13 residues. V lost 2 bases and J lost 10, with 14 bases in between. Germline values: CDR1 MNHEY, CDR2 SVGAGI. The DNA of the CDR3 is TGTGCCAGCAGTTACCCAGGTGGGGAGGTAGCTTTCTTT. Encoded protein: CASSYPGGEVAFF.

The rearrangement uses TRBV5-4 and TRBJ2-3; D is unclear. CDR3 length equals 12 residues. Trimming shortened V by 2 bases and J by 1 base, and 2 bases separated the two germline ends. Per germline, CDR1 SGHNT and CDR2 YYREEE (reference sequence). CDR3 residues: CASSFGTDTQYF. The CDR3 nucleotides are TGTGCCAGCAGCTTTGGCACAGATACGCAGTATTTT.

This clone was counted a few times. In nucleotides, the CDR3 is TGTGCCAGTAGTCCCAACGGGGTGGGGGAGACCCAGTACTTC. Its protein product is CASSPNGVGETQYF. The chain has TRBV19 and TRBJ2-5; D is perhaps TRBD2 (5 bases). Trimming shortened V by 5 bases and J by 5 bases, and 15 bases separated the two germline ends. The CDR3 runs to 14 residues. Germline-derived CDR1 and CDR2 are LNHDA and SQIVND (reference sequence).

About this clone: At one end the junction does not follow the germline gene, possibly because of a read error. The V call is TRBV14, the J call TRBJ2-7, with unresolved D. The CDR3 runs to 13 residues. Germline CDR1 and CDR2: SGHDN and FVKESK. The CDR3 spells CASSHSPSSEQYF. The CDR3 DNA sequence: TGTGCCAGCAGCCACAGCCCTTCCTCCGAGCAGTACTTC. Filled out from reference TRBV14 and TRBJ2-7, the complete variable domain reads EAGVTQFPSHSVIEKGQTVTLRCDPISGHDNLYWYRRVMGKEIKFLLHFVKESKQDESGMPNNRFLAERTGGTYSTLKVQPAELEDSGVYFCASSHSPSSEQYFGPGTRLTVT.

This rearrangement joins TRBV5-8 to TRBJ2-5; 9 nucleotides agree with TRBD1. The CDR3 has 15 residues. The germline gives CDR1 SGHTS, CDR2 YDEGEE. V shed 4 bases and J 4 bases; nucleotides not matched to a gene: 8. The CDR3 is CASSRGQGIGETQYF. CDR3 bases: TGTGCCAGCAGCAGGGGACAGGGAATCGGAGAGACCCAGTACTTC.

CDR3 DNA sequence: TGTGCCAGCAGATCTGACTTGAATGAGCAGTTCTTC. Its protein product is CASRSDLNEQFF. The chain has TRBV12-3 or TRBV12-4 and TRBJ2-1; D gene uncertain. CDR3 size: 12 residues. The V gene lost 6 bases and the J gene lost 7 bases, with 10 bases spanning the gap.

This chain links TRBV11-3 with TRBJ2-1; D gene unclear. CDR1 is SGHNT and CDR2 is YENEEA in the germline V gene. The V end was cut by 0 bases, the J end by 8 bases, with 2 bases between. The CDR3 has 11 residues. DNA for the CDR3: TGTGCCAGCAGCTTAGACCATGAGCAGTTCTTC. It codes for CASSLDHEQFF.

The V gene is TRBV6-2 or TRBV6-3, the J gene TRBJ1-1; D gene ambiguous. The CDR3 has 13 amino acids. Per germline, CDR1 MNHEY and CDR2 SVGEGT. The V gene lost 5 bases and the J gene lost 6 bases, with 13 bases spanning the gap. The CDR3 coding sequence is TGTGCCAGCAGTAGCTCGCAGTCCGCTGAAGCTTTCTTT. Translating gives CASSSSQSAEAFF.